This is a list of T cell receptor beta chains from one sample in a study of cytomegalovirus exposure and HLA in healthy donors. Only in-frame clones appear in the TCRdb table, and some are missing; sequencing was by immunoSEQ multiplex PCR. The repertoire includes about 220,000 clones, roughly 88% of them detected once, and 0.71% sits in the top ten. Sequencing used PBMCs. The source is a boy aged 2 to 9 in good health and CMV-seronegative. CDR3s leave out the opening cysteine and the closing phenylalanine or tryptophan.

cdr3_aa	j_call	v_call
ATRRTASTDTQY	TRBJ2-3	TRBV6-5
ASTNLSGTGETQY	TRBJ2-5	TRBV7-9
ASSIFRLAGVNEQF	TRBJ2-1	TRBV7-9
ASSIWREDNEQF	TRBJ2-1	TRBV7-2
ASSERGGGDTQY	TRBJ2-3	TRBV6-1
AWTDYYGYT	TRBJ1-2	TRBV30
ASTPRETAYEQY	TRBJ2-7	TRBV7-2
SVGTVLNYGYT	TRBJ1-2	TRBV29-1
ASSGIAGVSGELF	TRBJ2-2	TRBV19
ASSPGLAGGEQY	TRBJ2-7	TRBV5-1
ASSVGGSGGLSTDTQY	TRBJ2-3	TRBV9
ASRAGGYEQY	TRBJ2-7	TRBV6-6
ASSERGGGSGANVLT	TRBJ2-6	TRBV6-1
ASSPLLGLNYGYT	TRBJ1-2	TRBV5-6
AAGLAGIVGELF	TRBJ2-2	TRBV19
ASADRAGWRNTEAF	TRBJ1-1	TRBV5-1
SVESQGEDYGYT	TRBJ1-2	TRBV29-1
ASSYDRGNEKLF	TRBJ1-4	TRBV7-9
ASSEPGSYEQY	TRBJ2-7	TRBV2
ASSPGFSSYEQY	-	TRBV27
ASRGGASYNEQF	TRBJ2-1	TRBV11-2
ASSESGSSSYEQY	-	TRBV6-1
ASSESPRWGYT	TRBJ1-2	TRBV25-1
ASRRVRGVGNEQF	TRBJ2-1	TRBV11-2
ASSSVGDRGYEQY	TRBJ2-7	TRBV27
ASSRGQGDWSTEAF	TRBJ1-1	TRBV27
ASLFTYEQY	-	TRBV6-1
ASLGLAGPEQY	TRBJ2-7	TRBV10-2
AWETDRAGGQTQY	TRBJ2-5	TRBV30
ASRPTGTGGLLNTEAF	TRBJ1-1	TRBV6-4
ASSERETGVAYEQY	TRBJ2-7	TRBV6-1
ASRIQVAF	TRBJ1-1	TRBV27
ASSIERGLVGELF	TRBJ2-2	TRBV19
ASSTGGRPATQY	TRBJ2-3	TRBV4-1
ASSKGAIPQH	TRBJ1-5	TRBV21-1
ASSQDPPRGTDTQY	TRBJ2-3	TRBV4-1